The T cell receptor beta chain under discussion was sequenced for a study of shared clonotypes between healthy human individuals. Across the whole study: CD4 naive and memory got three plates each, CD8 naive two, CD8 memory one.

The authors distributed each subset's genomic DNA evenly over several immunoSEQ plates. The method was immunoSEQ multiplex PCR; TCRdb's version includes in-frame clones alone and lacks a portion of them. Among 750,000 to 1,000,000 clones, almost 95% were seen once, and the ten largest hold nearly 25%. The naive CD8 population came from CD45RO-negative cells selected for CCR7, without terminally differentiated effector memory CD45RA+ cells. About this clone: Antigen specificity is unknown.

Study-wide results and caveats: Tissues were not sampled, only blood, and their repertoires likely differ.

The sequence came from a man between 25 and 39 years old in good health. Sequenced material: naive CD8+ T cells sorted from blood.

CDR3 in DNA: TGTGCCAGCAGCGTAGCGGGAGGGTTTAATGAGCAGTTCTTC. Encoded protein: CASSVAGGFNEQFF. The V gene is TRBV9, the J gene TRBJ2-1; TRBD2 agrees at 8 bases. Germline V gene sequence: CDR1 SGDLS, CDR2 YYNGEE. The V and J ends lost 0 bases and 7 bases, in that order; junction bases with no gene match: 3. The CDR3 runs to 14 residues. Full variable domain (outside the CDR3, taken from reference TRBV9 and TRBJ2-1): DSGVTQTPKHLITATGQRVTLRCSPRSGDLSVYWYQQSLDQGLQFLIQYYNGEERAKGNILERFSAQQFPDLHSELNLSSLELGDSALYFCASSVAGGFNEQFFGPGTRLTVL.